These 7 T cell receptor beta chains came from one sample sequenced in a study of blood T cell repertoires in COVID-19. Using immunoSEQ multiplex PCR, the repertoire was profiled, and TCRdb retains in-frame clones only, with some absent. The table records approximately 40,000 clones, 80% to 90% of them present only once. The sequencing input was peripheral blood. These receptors came from a woman aged 70-85 years with acute or convalescent COVID-19.

This clone was picked up a small number of times. This chain links TRBV30 with TRBJ2-4; D unresolved. Germline V gene lookup returns CDR1 GTSNPN and CDR2 SVGIG (reference sequence). The CDR3 runs 13 residues. V lost 2 bases to trimming and J lost 8 bases, with 13 bases between them. The CDR3 DNA reads TGTGCCTGGAGTATGGGCCTTTCGGACATTCAGTACTTC. Translated: CAWSMGLSDIQYF. Using reference TRBV30 and TRBJ2-4 for the parts outside the CDR3, the full variable domain is SQTIHQWPATLVQPVGSPLSLECTVEGTSNPNLYWYRQAAGRGLQLLFYSVGIGQISSEVPQNLSASRPQDRQFILSSKKLLLSDSGFYLCAWSMGLSDIQYFGAGTRLSVL.

This chain joins TRBV18 and TRBJ1-1; 8 nucleotides agree with TRBD1. With 7 bases clipped from V and 3 bases from J, the junction kept 10 bases outside the gene matches. Looked up from germline, CDR1 is KGHSH and CDR2 is LQKENI. The CDR3 loop spans 15 amino acids. CDR3 DNA: TGTGCCAGCTTCAGGGGGCCGGGTTCGGACACTGAAGCTTTCTTT. Its translation: CASFRGPGSDTEAFF.

The chain uses TRBV7-8 and TRBJ2-5; the D gene is possibly TRBD2 (6 bases). Germline V gene sequence: CDR1 SGHVS, CDR2 FQNEAQ. The V end was cut by 4 bases, the J end by 5 bases, with 14 bases between. The CDR3 is 14 amino acids. CDR3 in amino acids: CASSSGERSETQYF. CDR3 coding DNA: TGTGCCAGCAGCTCGGGGGAGAGGTCGGAGACCCAGTACTTC.

The chain joins TRBV6-2 or TRBV6-3 to TRBJ2-5; a possible D gene is TRBD1 (6 bases). With 2 bases removed from V and 1 base from J, the gap between germline ends came to 11 bases. CDR1 MNHEY and CDR2 SVGEGT come from the germline V gene. CDR3 length equals 15 residues. CDR3 in amino acids: CASSYLRGLQETQYF. CDR3 DNA: TGTGCCAGCAGTTACCTCAGGGGCCTCCAAGAGACCCAGTACTTC.

This sequence joins TRBV6-6 and TRBJ2-7, with 8 positions matching TRBD2. The CDR3 length is 16 residues. V shed 2 bases and J 2 bases; nucleotides not matched to a gene: 8. Germline V gives CDR1 MNHNY, CDR2 SVGAGI (reference sequence). The CDR3 is CASSYTAGVPTYEQYV. DNA for the CDR3: TGTGCCAGCAGTTACACAGCGGGAGTTCCCACCTACGAGCAGTACGTC.

Only one count was recorded for this clone. The rearrangement joins TRBV6-6 to TRBJ1-2; no reliable D call. The ends were cut back, 8 bases at V and 4 bases at J, with 17 bases in the middle. The germline gives CDR1 MNHNY, CDR2 SVGAGI (reference sequence). This CDR3 region has 14 residues. The DNA for the CDR3 is TGTGCCAGCTGCCGTGGGGAGTTAAGCTATGGCTACACCTTC. The encoded protein is CASCRGELSYGYTF.

V gene TRBV19 combines with J gene TRBJ2-1; 10 bases agree with TRBD1. The V gene end was trimmed by 6 bases and the J gene end by 8 bases; junction bases not matched to a gene: 16. CDR3 length: 17 amino acids. Per germline, CDR1 LNHDA and CDR2 SQIVND (reference sequence). The CDR3 loop is CASSIRERDRGADEQFF. The CDR3 nucleotides are TGTGCCAGTAGCATCCGGGAAAGGGACAGGGGTGCCGATGAGCAGTTCTTC.